The 25 T cell receptor beta chains listed next were all sequenced from one sample in a study of cytomegalovirus exposure and HLA in healthy donors. Primers included in the PCR were 60 Vbeta and 13 Jbeta primers. Clones were read by immunoSEQ multiplex PCR, and TCRdb kept only the in-frame ones, dropping some. The sample yields approximately 210,000 clones, around 79% seen once. The sample consisted of PBMCs. The receptors derive from a woman in her 50s in good health and CMV-seronegative.

This clone has just one count. This chain links TRBV28 with TRBJ2-7, with 8 bases fitting TRBD2. Germline V lookup: CDR1 MDHEN, CDR2 SYDVKM. The length of the CDR3 is 12 residues. The junction had 0 bases not matched to a gene; V was cut back by 6 bases and J by 2 bases. CDR3 in DNA: TGTGCCAGCAGCGGGGGGGCCTACGAGCAGTACTTC. Protein: CASSGGAYEQYF.

The chain combines TRBV9 with TRBJ1-1; the match to TRBD1 covers 9 bases. The ends lost 0 bases at V and 6 bases at J; junction bases unmatched: 15. Per the germline V gene, CDR1 is SGDLS and CDR2 is YYNGEE. The CDR3 extends over 18 amino acids. The CDR3: CASSVALQGANPTAEAFF. The DNA for the CDR3 is TGTGCCAGCAGCGTAGCTTTACAGGGGGCGAACCCTACCGCTGAAGCTTTCTTT.

This clone appeared once. The chain recombines TRBV7-2 with TRBJ1-5; 8 bases agree with TRBD1. This CDR3 has 18 amino acids. Germline V gene sequence: CDR1 SGHTA, CDR2 FQGNSA. After removal of 1 base from V and 0 bases from J, the junction contained 8 bases not matched to a gene. The chain's CDR3 is CASSLGRTGRNSNQPQHF. As DNA, the CDR3 is TGTGCCAGCAGCTTAGGGAGGACAGGGAGAAATAGCAATCAGCCCCAGCATTTT.

V is TRBV7-9 and J is TRBJ2-1; 8 bases match TRBD2. This CDR3 is 12 amino acids long. The V gene's germline CDR1 is SEHNR and CDR2 FQNEAQ (reference sequence). V was clipped by 1 base and J by 12 bases; unmatched bases: 2. The CDR3 DNA follows: TGTGCCAGCAGCTTAGTGGCGGGAGGGCAGTTCTTC. Protein sequence: CASSLVAGGQFF.

CDR3: CASSLARRLQGRSSYTF. The CDR3 coding sequence is TGTGCCAGCAGCTTAGCGCGAAGGTTGCAGGGGCGATCTAGCTACACCTTC. J is TRBJ1-2 and V is TRBV7-8, with D possibly TRBD1 on 6 matching bases. The germline V gene encodes CDR1 SGHVS and CDR2 FQNEAQ. This CDR3 region has 17 residues. Trimming took off 0 bases at V and 9 bases at J, with 23 bases between the two ends.

The gene calls are TRBV7-9 and TRBJ2-1, with D possibly matching TRBD2 (7 bases). This CDR3 has 14 amino acids. Trimming pared 6 bases from V and 6 bases from J, leaving 15 bases between. CDR1 is SEHNR and CDR2 is FQNEAQ in the germline V gene (reference sequence). The CDR3 bases are TGTGCCAGCAGTCCGGGGGGCAGTCTCAATGAGCAGTTCTTC. Its protein is CASSPGGSLNEQFF.

The V call is TRBV6-1, the J call TRBJ1-1; 7 bases are shared with TRBD1. Germline V gene data show CDR1 as MNHNS and CDR2 as SASEGT. The CDR3 is made up of 14 amino acids. Germline trimming cut 3 bases from V and 4 bases from J; bases unmatched to any gene: 5. Here the CDR3 DNA reads TGTGCCAGCAGTGACCTCAGACAGGGCACTGAAGCTTTCTTT. This codes for CASSDLRQGTEAFF.

The rearrangement uses TRBV7-9 and TRBJ1-2; D perhaps matches TRBD1 (6 bases). This CDR3 region has 14 residues. CDR1 and CDR2 (germline): SEHNR, FQNEAQ (reference sequence). V was cut by 1 base and J by 5 bases, with 11 bases left in between. CDR3 sequence reads: CASSLETGNYGYTF. The CDR3, as DNA: TGTGCCAGCAGCTTAGAAACAGGGAATTATGGCTACACCTTC.

V gene TRBV5-6 combines with J gene TRBJ2-7, with D tentatively TRBD1 (5 bases). Deletions cut 1 base from V and 2 bases from J, with 7 bases between. This CDR3 is 13 amino acids long. The germline V gene encodes CDR1 SGHDT and CDR2 YYEEEE. The CDR3 nucleotides read TGTGCCAGCAGCTTGAGGGGTACCTACGAGCAGTACTTC. Its translation is CASSLRGTYEQYF.

The chain recombines TRBV4-2 with TRBJ2-1; D ambiguous. This CDR3 contains 13 residues. Trimming stripped 0 bases from V and 4 bases from J, with 4 bases between. Germline values: CDR1 LGHNA, CDR2 YNFKEQ. CDR3 residues: CASSQDLYNEQFF. CDR3 in DNA: TGTGCCAGCAGCCAAGACTTGTACAATGAGCAGTTCTTC.

CDR3: CASRAPIRGTGELFF. CDR3 DNA sequence: TGTGCCAGCAGAGCGCCAATCCGAGGGACCGGGGAGCTGTTTTTT. J is TRBJ2-2 and V is TRBV6-1; perhaps TRBD2 as D (5 bases). CDR3 length: 15 amino acids. Germline V gene sequence: CDR1 MNHNS, CDR2 SASEGT. V was pared by 6 bases and J by 5 bases, with 16 bases between.

The chain has TRBV9 and TRBJ2-3, with 11 bases fitting TRBD1. Trimming cost V 2 bases and J 13 bases; bases outside gene matches: 12. Germline values: CDR1 SGDLS, CDR2 YYNGEE. This CDR3 is built from 15 residues. CDR3 nucleotide sequence: TGTGCCAGCAGCGTCGCGACCCAGCCGGGACAGGGGGAGTATTTT. This sequence encodes CASSVATQPGQGEYF.

This rearrangement joins TRBV7-9 to TRBJ2-7, with TRBD1 as a possible D gene (7 bases). V gave up 5 bases and J gave up 6 bases, with 17 bases separating them. CDR3 size: 14 residues. Germline CDR1 and CDR2: SEHNR and FQNEAQ (reference sequence). The chain's CDR3 is CASSVSTGRGEQYF. The DNA of the CDR3 is TGTGCCAGCAGCGTATCGACAGGGCGGGGCGAGCAGTACTTC. Filled out from reference TRBV7-9 and TRBJ2-7, the complete variable domain reads DTGVSQNPRHKITKRGQNVTFRCDPISEHNRLYWYRQTLGQGPEFLTYFQNEAQLEKSRLLSDRFSAERPKGSFSTLEIQRTEQGDSAMYLCASSVSTGRGEQYFGPGTRLTVT.

This clone came up once. V and J are TRBV20-1 and TRBJ1-2; no clear D. Germline CDR1 is DFQATT and CDR2 is SNEGSKA (reference sequence). This CDR3 region has 11 residues. The V end lost 3 bases, the J end lost 7 bases, and 9 bases lay between the germline ends. The CDR3 bases are TGCAGTGCTAGTGGCGGAACTGGCTACACCTTC. It specifies CSASGGTGYTF.

This chain joins TRBV19 and TRBJ2-7; 10 nucleotides match TRBD2. The CDR3 runs to 16 residues. Germline V gene lookup returns CDR1 LNHDA and CDR2 SQIVND (reference sequence). V was pared by 4 bases and J by 3 bases, with 9 bases of the junction left unmatched. The CDR3 nucleotides read TGTGCCAGTAGTACCCCGGGACTAGCGAGAGACTACGAGCAGTACTTC. Amino acid sequence: CASSTPGLARDYEQYF. Based on the CDR3 plus reference TRBV19 and TRBJ2-7, the full variable domain is DGGITQSPKYLFRKEGQNVTLSCEQNLNHDAMYWYRQDPGQGLRLIYYSQIVNDFQKGDIAEGYSVSREKKESFPLTVTSAQKNPTAFYLCASSTPGLARDYEQYFGPGTRLTVT.

This chain uses TRBV5-1 with TRBJ2-7; 7 bases line up with TRBD1. The CDR3 contains 14 residues. After removal of 2 bases from V and 2 bases from J, the junction contained 4 bases not matched to a gene. Germline lookup yields CDR1 SGHRS and CDR2 YFSETQ. This chain's CDR3 is CASSFDRAPYEQYF. In nucleotides, the CDR3 is TGCGCCAGCAGCTTCGACAGGGCTCCCTACGAGCAGTACTTC.

As concerns this clone: Other DNA sequences in this specimen translate into the identical CDR3. The chain employs TRBV5-4 and TRBJ1-1; 7 nucleotides align to TRBD1. The V segment lost 2 bases and the J segment 4 bases; nucleotides outside the gene matches: 5. CDR3 length: 14 residues. Germline values: CDR1 SGHNT, CDR2 YYREEE (reference sequence). As DNA, the CDR3 is TGTGCCAGCAGCTTAGGAGGGGGCGGCACTGAAGCTTTCTTT. As protein: CASSLGGGGTEAFF.

The V call is TRBV7-2, the J call TRBJ2-1; D is perhaps TRBD2 (5 bases). V lost 5 bases and J lost 0, with 14 bases in between. Germline lookup yields CDR1 SGHTA and CDR2 FQGNSA. This CDR3 contains 16 residues. CDR3: CASSGERLGSYNEQFF. The CDR3 coding sequence is TGTGCCAGCAGCGGGGAGCGGTTAGGCTCCTACAATGAGCAGTTCTTC.

The rearrangement links TRBV21-1 to TRBJ2-7; the table gives TRBD1 as D, unverified against the DNA. TRBV21-1 is an annotated pseudogene. The CDR3 has 15 residues. CDR3: CANDPQDTWCNEQYF. CDR3 sequence (DNA): TGTGCCAACGACCCACAGGATACTTGGTGCAACGAGCAGTACTTC.

This rearrangement joins TRBV29-1 to TRBJ2-2; D is unresolved. Germline V CDR1 and CDR2: SQVTM, ANQGSEA. V lost 4 bases to trimming and J lost 4 bases, with 7 bases between them. There are 12 residues in the CDR3. The CDR3, as DNA: TGCAGCGTTGTTGGGCCCACCGGGGAGCTGTTTTTT. Translated, it gives CSVVGPTGELFF.

This clone was counted at least ten times. V is TRBV30 and J is TRBJ1-3; no clear D gene. V was clipped by 1 base and J by 4 bases, with 17 bases between them. This CDR3 comprises 16 residues. Germline CDR1 is GTSNPN and CDR2 is SVGIG (reference sequence). The CDR3 protein is CAWSDGDRLVGNTIYF. CDR3 nucleotides: TGTGCCTGGAGTGATGGAGACCGACTGGTCGGAAACACCATATATTTT.

The genes are TRBV7-9 and TRBJ1-1; D is unclear. CDR1 and CDR2 (germline): SEHNR, FQNEAQ (reference sequence). Trimming stripped 5 bases from V and 6 bases from J, with 13 bases between. This CDR3 region has 13 residues. Written as DNA, the CDR3 is TGTGCCAGCAGCCCCTTCAAAGCCTCTGAAGCTTTCTTT. It encodes CASSPFKASEAFF.

CDR3 residues: CASSLGHGGVADTQYF. CDR3 coding DNA: TGTGCCAGCAGCTTGGGGCACGGGGGGGTCGCAGATACGCAGTATTTT. This rearrangement joins TRBV5-8 to TRBJ2-3; TRBD2 matches 8 bases. Germline lookup yields CDR1 SGHTS and CDR2 YDEGEE. The CDR3 contains 16 residues. V lost 0 bases and J lost 4; bases outside the gene matches: 7.

Remarks on this clone: The same CDR3 is also encoded by other DNA sequences in this sample. The gene calls are TRBV29-1 and TRBJ2-7, with 9 positions matching TRBD1. With 1 base clipped from V and 6 bases from J, the junction kept 7 bases outside the gene matches. The CDR3 is made up of 14 amino acids. Germline lookup yields CDR1 SQVTM and CDR2 ANQGSEA. CDR3 bases: TGCAGCGTTGAAGGGGGACAGGGACCGGGCGAGCAGTACTTC. Translation: CSVEGGQGPGEQYF.

CDR3 region: CASSYHRDRGLYEQYF. CDR3 DNA: TGTGCCAGCAGTTACCACCGGGACAGGGGTCTTTACGAGCAGTACTTC. V usage is TRBV6-5 and J usage is TRBJ2-7, with 10 bases lining up with TRBD1. The germline gives CDR1 MNHEY, CDR2 SVGAGI. This CDR3 contains 16 residues. V gave up 2 bases and J gave up 4 bases; unmatched junction bases: 8.